One sample yielded the 4 T cell receptor beta chains listed below, sequenced in a study of shared clonotypes between healthy human individuals. Only in-frame clones appear in the TCRdb table, and some are missing; sequencing was by immunoSEQ multiplex PCR. The sample consists of roughly 2 million clones, around 95% of them appearing once. The sequencing sample was made of naive CD4+ T cells sorted from blood. The subset denotes: CD45RA+ positively selected. The receptors come from a man in his late teens or twenties in good health.

The V gene is TRBV5-1, the J gene TRBJ1-5, with D tentatively TRBD1 (5 bases). CDR3 size: 14 residues. CDR1 is SGHRS and CDR2 is YFSETQ in the germline V gene. Trimming left V 0 bases short and J 7 bases short, with 11 bases between. The chain's CDR3 is CASSLDERGQPQHF. In DNA form, the CDR3 reads TGCGCCAGCAGCTTGGATGAAAGGGGCCAGCCCCAGCATTTT.

For this clone: The same CDR3 can be traced to other DNA sequences in this sample. This rearrangement joins TRBV6-1 to TRBJ2-2; D gene unclear. V lost 6 bases and J lost 0, with 5 bases in between. This CDR3 comprises 13 residues. CDR1 MNHNS and CDR2 SASEGT come from the germline V gene. CDR3 bases: TGTGCCAGCAGAACGCCGAACACCGGGGAGCTGTTTTTT. Protein: CASRTPNTGELFF.

The chain employs TRBV7-8 and TRBJ1-2; D uncertain. Trimming took 1 base from V and 3 from J, leaving 9 bases between them. The CDR3 has 14 amino acids. Per germline, CDR1 SGHVS and CDR2 FQNEAQ. For the CDR3, the DNA is TGTGCCAGCAGCTTAGTGGACGGACACTATGGCTACACCTTC. This codes for CASSLVDGHYGYTF.

This clone was found a few times. This sequence joins TRBV7-2 and TRBJ1-5; possible D gene TRBD1, 5 bases. This CDR3 comprises 14 residues. The V gene lost 1 base and the J gene lost 5 bases, with 9 bases spanning the gap. The germline V gene encodes CDR1 SGHTA and CDR2 FQGNSA. CDR3: CASSLGLQDQPQHF. The CDR3 DNA is TGTGCCAGCAGCTTAGGGCTACAGGATCAGCCCCAGCATTTT.